This T cell receptor (beta chain) was captured by sequencing in a study of CD8 T cells in ankylosing spondylitis. This clonotype was counted a few times. No antigen is known for it. Overall study results and limits: There were earlier reports of some motif variants in reactive arthritis synovial fluid and blood.

Libraries for TCR beta were made by quantitative 5'-RACE with molecular barcodes. TCRdb ran MiXCR on the 5' RACE reads and lists one entry per CDR3 protein. The data hold about 130,000 distinct CDR3 sequences, with around 7% observed a single time. V shed 5 bases and J 6 bases; nucleotides not matched to a gene: 11. Germline V gives CDR1 DFQATT, CDR2 SNEGSKA (reference sequence). There are 14 residues in the CDR3. V is TRBV20-1 and J is TRBJ2-7, with 9 bases lining up with TRBD2. The material sequenced was blood, either unsorted or a sorted T cell fraction (not recorded which). The sequence derives from a male donor with ankylosing spondylitis or in good health (not recorded which). The CDR3 sequence: CSAPPGTSNGEQYF. CDR3 DNA sequence: TGCAGTGCTCCTCCCGGGACTAGCAACGGCGAGCAGTACTTC.